A single sample gave rise to the 7 T cell receptor beta chains below, sequenced in a study of blood T cell repertoires in COVID-19. Measured with immunoSEQ multiplex PCR; TCRdb has only the in-frame clones, and not every one. The sample holds some 120,000 clones; 75% to 85% are singletons and the top ten take 7.9%. Specimen: peripheral blood. These receptors came from a man in his 70s with acute or convalescent COVID-19.

With regard to this clone: Other DNA variants within this sample encode the same CDR3. The chain carries TRBV28 and TRBJ2-5; TRBD1 aligns across 8 bases. Germline lookup yields CDR1 MDHEN and CDR2 SYDVKM. There are 12 residues in the CDR3. Trimming removed 6 bases from V and 5 bases from J; junction bases left unmatched: 2. The CDR3 region is CASSTGGETQYF. The CDR3, as DNA: TGTGCCAGCAGCACAGGGGGGGAGACCCAGTACTTC.

The CDR3 loop reads CASSFGTTGYNEQFF. CDR3 coding DNA: TGCGCCAGCAGCTTTGGGACTACCGGATACAATGAGCAGTTCTTC. This chain connects TRBV5-1 to TRBJ2-1; 7 nucleotides align to TRBD2. CDR3 size: 15 residues. The germline gives CDR1 SGHRS, CDR2 YFSETQ. V dropped 2 bases and J dropped 4; count of bases not matched to a gene: 6. The complete variable domain, with remaining parts taken from reference TRBV5-1 and TRBJ2-1, reads KAGVTQTPRYLIKTRGQQVTLSCSPISGHRSVSWYQQTPGQGLQFLFEYFSETQRNKGNFPGRFSGRQFSNSRSEMNVSTLELGDSALYLCASSFGTTGYNEQFFGPGTRLTVL.

This clone appeared once. The chain is built from TRBV9 and TRBJ2-7; D gene unclear. The CDR3 spans 12 residues. Germline loops: CDR1 SGDLS, CDR2 YYNGEE. Trimming stripped 2 bases from V and 7 bases from J, with 10 bases between. The CDR3 sequence is CASSVNSGEQYF. The CDR3 nucleotides read TGTGCCAGCAGCGTGAATTCGGGTGAGCAGTACTTC. The variable domain in full, with the rest retrieved from reference TRBV9 and TRBJ2-7, is DSGVTQTPKHLITATGQRVTLRCSPRSGDLSVYWYQQSLDQGLQFLIQYYNGEERAKGNILERFSAQQFPDLHSELNLSSLELGDSALYFCASSVNSGEQYFGPGTRLTVT.

This clone was observed once. V and J are TRBV6-5 and TRBJ1-2; a possible D gene is TRBD1 (5 bases). Trimming removed 2 bases at V and 7 bases at J, with 11 bases between. Germline loops: CDR1 MNHEY, CDR2 SVGAGI. The CDR3 has 13 residues. The CDR3 DNA reads TGTGCCAGCAGTTACGGAGGGGCGGGTGGCTACACCTTC. Protein sequence: CASSYGGAGGYTF.

V is TRBV5-1 and J is TRBJ2-2; TRBD2 is a possible D gene (7 bases). V lost 4 bases to trimming and J lost 4 bases, with 14 bases between them. The CDR3 runs to 15 residues. Germline-derived CDR1 and CDR2 are SGHRS and YFSETQ. In DNA form, the CDR3 reads TGCGCCAGCAGCCCGCGAGGGGGGGGCACCGGGGAGCTGTTTTTT. This translates into CASSPRGGGTGELFF.

Worth noting for this clone: Other DNA sequences within the sample encode an identical CDR3. The CDR3 DNA reads as TGTGCCAGCAGTTCGGGCGGGATCTACGAGCAGTACTTC. It encodes CASSSGGIYEQYF. The rearrangement links TRBV28 to TRBJ2-7; maybe TRBD2 (6 bases). V was trimmed by 4 bases and J by 3 bases, leaving 10 bases between them. This CDR3 contains 13 residues. Germline V CDR1 and CDR2: MDHEN, SYDVKM.

This rearrangement joins TRBV7-9 to TRBJ2-3, with a weak D call TRBD2 (6 bases). The CDR3 runs to 15 residues. Trimming pared 2 bases from V and 7 bases from J, leaving 16 bases between. Germline V CDR1 and CDR2: SEHNR, FQNEAQ (reference sequence). The CDR3, as DNA: TGTGCCAGCAGCTTATGGGAGGCGCCCCTACATACGCAGTATTTT. The encoded protein is CASSLWEAPLHTQYF.